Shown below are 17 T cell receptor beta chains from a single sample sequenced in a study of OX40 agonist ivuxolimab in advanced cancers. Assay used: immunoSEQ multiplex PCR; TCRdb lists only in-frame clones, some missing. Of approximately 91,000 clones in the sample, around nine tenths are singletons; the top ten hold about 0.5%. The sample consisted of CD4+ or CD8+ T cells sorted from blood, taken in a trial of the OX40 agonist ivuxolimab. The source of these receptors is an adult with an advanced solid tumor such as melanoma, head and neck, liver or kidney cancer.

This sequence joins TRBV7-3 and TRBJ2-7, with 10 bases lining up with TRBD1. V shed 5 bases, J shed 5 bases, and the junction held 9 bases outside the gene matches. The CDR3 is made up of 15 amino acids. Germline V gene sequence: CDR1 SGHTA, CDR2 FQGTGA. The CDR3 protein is CASSPAGTGADEQYF. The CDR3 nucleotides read TGTGCCAGCAGCCCCGCCGGGACAGGGGCCGACGAGCAGTACTTC.

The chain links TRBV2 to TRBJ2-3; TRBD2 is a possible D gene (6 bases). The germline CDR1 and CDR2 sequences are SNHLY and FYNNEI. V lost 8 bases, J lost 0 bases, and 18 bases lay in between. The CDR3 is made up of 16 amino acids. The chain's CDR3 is CASSWGVRTSTDTQYF. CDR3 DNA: TGTGCCAGCTCCTGGGGGGTAAGGACTAGCACAGATACGCAGTATTTT.

The CDR3 nucleotides read TGTGCCAGCAGTGAATCAGGCGCCAACACCGGGGAGCTGTTTTTT. This translates into CASSESGANTGELFF. This chain connects TRBV6-1 to TRBJ2-2; D remains unclear. Trimming took off 2 bases at V and 2 bases at J, with 9 bases between the two ends. The CDR3 sequence is 15 residues long. Germline V gives CDR1 MNHNS, CDR2 SASEGT.

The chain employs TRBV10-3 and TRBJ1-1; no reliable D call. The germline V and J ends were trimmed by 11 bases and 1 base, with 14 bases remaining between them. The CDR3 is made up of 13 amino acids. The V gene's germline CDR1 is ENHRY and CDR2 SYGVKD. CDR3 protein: CAPPDRGNTEAFF. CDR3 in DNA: TGTGCCCCCCCAGACCGAGGGAACACTGAAGCTTTCTTT.

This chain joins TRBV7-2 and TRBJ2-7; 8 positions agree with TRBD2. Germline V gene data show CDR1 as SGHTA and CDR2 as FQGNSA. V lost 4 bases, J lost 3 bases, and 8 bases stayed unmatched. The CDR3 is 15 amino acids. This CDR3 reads CASSSGIAGNYEQYF. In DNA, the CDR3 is TGTGCCAGCAGCTCCGGGATAGCGGGGAACTACGAGCAGTACTTC.

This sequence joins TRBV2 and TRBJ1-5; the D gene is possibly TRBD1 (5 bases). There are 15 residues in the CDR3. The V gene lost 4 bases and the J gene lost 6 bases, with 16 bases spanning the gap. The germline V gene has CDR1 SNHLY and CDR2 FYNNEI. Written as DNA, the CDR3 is TGTGCCAGCAGTGTTGAGGGGCTTGGCAGTCAGCCCCAGCATTTT. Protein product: CASSVEGLGSQPQHF.

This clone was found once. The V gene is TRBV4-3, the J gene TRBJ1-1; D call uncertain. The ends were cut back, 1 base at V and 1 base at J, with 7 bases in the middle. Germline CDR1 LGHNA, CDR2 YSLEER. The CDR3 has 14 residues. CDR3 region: CASSQVAGNTEAFF. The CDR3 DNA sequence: TGCGCCAGCAGCCAAGTTGCAGGGAACACTGAAGCTTTCTTT.

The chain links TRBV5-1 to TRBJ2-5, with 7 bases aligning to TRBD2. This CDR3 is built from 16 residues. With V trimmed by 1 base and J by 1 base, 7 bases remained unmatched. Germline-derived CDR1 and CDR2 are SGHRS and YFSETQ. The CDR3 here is CASSLYSWGGQETQYF. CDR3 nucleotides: TGCGCCAGCAGCTTGTATTCGTGGGGGGGCCAAGAGACCCAGTACTTC.

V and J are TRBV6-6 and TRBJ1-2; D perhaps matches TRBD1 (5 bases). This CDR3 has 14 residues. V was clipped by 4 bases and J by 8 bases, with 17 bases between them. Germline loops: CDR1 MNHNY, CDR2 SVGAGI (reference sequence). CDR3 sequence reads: CASSSLREGGGYTF. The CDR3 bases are TGTGCCAGCAGTTCCCTCAGGGAAGGTGGCGGCTACACCTTC.

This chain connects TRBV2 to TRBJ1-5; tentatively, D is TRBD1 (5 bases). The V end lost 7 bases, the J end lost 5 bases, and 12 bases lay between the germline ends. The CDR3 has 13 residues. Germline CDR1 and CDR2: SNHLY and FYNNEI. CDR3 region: CASKGQNDQPQHF. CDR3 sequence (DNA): TGTGCCAGCAAGGGGCAGAACGATCAGCCCCAGCATTTT.

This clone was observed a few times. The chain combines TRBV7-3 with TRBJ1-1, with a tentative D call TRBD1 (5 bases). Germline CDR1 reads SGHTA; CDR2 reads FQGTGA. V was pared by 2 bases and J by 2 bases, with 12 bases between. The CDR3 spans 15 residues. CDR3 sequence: CASSLGTAINTEAFF. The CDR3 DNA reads TGTGCCAGCAGCTTAGGGACGGCTATCAACACTGAAGCTTTCTTT.

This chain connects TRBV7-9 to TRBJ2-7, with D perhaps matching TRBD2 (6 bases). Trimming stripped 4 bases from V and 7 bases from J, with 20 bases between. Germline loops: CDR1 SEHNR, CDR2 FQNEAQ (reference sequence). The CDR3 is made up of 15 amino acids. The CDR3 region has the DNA TGTGCCAGCAGCTCACTAGGAGGGCCGCTGGGAGAGCAGTACTTC. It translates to CASSSLGGPLGEQYF.

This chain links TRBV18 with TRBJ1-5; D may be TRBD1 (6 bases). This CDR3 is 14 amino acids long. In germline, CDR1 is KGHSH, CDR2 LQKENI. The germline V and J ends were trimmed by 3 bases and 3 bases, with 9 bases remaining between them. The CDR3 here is CASSPGQPNQPQHF. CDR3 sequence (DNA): TGTGCCAGCTCACCTGGACAGCCCAATCAGCCCCAGCATTTT.

The CDR3 reads CASSLTRGETQYF. The DNA for the CDR3 is TGTGCCAGCAGTTTAACCCGGGGGGAGACCCAGTACTTC. The chain is built from TRBV27 and TRBJ2-5; possibly TRBD2 for D (6 bases). V was cut by 2 bases and J by 5 bases, with 9 bases left in between. CDR1 is MNHEY and CDR2 is SMNVEV in the germline V gene (reference sequence). The CDR3 sequence is 13 residues long.

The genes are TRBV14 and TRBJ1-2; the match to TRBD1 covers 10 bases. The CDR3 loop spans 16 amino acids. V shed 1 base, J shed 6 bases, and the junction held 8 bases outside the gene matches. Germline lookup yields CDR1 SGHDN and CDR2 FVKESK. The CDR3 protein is CASSQVGDRGRDGYTF. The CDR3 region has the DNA TGTGCCAGCAGCCAAGTAGGGGACAGGGGACGGGATGGCTACACCTTC.

The CDR3 coding sequence is TGTGCCAGCAGCGCCGGGACGGCGCATCCCTACGAGCAGTACTTC. Residues: CASSAGTAHPYEQYF. The genes are TRBV27 and TRBJ2-7; D possibly uses TRBD1 or TRBD2 (5 bases each). V was shortened by 6 bases and J by 2 bases, with 17 bases between the two germline ends. Per the germline V gene, CDR1 is MNHEY and CDR2 is SMNVEV (reference sequence). This CDR3 is built from 15 residues.

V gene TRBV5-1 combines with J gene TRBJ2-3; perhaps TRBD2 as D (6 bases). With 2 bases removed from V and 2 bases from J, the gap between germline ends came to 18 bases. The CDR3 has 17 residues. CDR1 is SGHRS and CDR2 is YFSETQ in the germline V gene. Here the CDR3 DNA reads TGCGCCAGCAGCTTAACGTGGGGGGAAGACTACACAGATACGCAGTATTTT. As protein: CASSLTWGEDYTDTQYF.